A single sample gave rise to the 22 T cell receptor beta chains below, sequenced in a study of blood T cell repertoires in COVID-19 (dated by TCRdb to between 2020 and 2021). Library preparation employed the immunoSEQ multiplex PCR assay. Sourced from immuneACCESS, this table was stored by TCRdb with only in-frame sequences that have V and J called. A share of the clones is absent; for the studies checked, an unresolved V gene accounts for under half, and the remainder has no known explanation. Counted in this sample were about 290,000 clones; around 85% of them appeared once. The ten largest clonotypes hold approximately 4.1% of the sample. Specimen: peripheral blood. All receptors derive from a woman aged 50 to 60 with active or convalescent COVID-19.

The chain uses TRBV4-1 and TRBJ2-2, with D perhaps TRBD2 (5 bases). The germline V gene has CDR1 MGHRA and CDR2 YSYEKL. V gave up 1 base and J gave up 4 bases, with 16 bases separating them. The CDR3 contains 17 residues. CDR3 coding DNA: TGCGCCAGCAGCCAAGTACTAGTCTTCGTGGGCACCGGGGAGCTGTTTTTT. Translating gives CASSQVLVFVGTGELFF.

This rearrangement joins TRBV7-8 to TRBJ1-2; D gene uncertain. The V end lost 1 base, the J end lost 5 bases, and 8 bases lay between the germline ends. The CDR3 is 13 amino acids. Germline values: CDR1 SGHVS, CDR2 FQNEAQ. The chain's CDR3 is CASSLVPSYGYTF. Here the CDR3 DNA reads TGTGCCAGCAGCTTAGTTCCGTCGTATGGCTACACCTTC.

This clone was seen more than once but under ten times. Here the CDR3 reads CASNFRSGWDRDNYGYTF. The DNA of the CDR3 is TGTGCCAGCAATTTTCGATCGGGCTGGGACAGGGATAACTATGGCTACACCTTC. The V and J genes are TRBV2 and TRBJ1-2, with 9 bases that match TRBD1. CDR1 and CDR2 (germline): SNHLY, FYNNEI. V lost 7 bases and J lost 1; bases outside the gene matches: 16. The CDR3 contains 18 residues.

This chain joins TRBV11-2 and TRBJ1-2, with D perhaps TRBD1 (5 bases). V dropped 6 bases and J dropped 4 bases, with 21 bases sitting between them. CDR1 SGHAT and CDR2 FQNNGV come from the germline V gene. The CDR3 covers 16 residues. The CDR3 DNA follows: TGTGCCAGCAGACAAACGCCGCGCAGGGATGGCTATGGCTACACCTTC. Protein product: CASRQTPRRDGYGYTF.

This rearrangement joins TRBV7-8 to TRBJ1-5; 8 positions match TRBD1. Unmatched junction bases numbered 6, after V lost 3 bases and J lost 2 bases. The CDR3 is 16 amino acids. The germline gives CDR1 SGHVS, CDR2 FQNEAQ. This CDR3 reads CASSLQGAQGNQPQHF. The CDR3 nucleotides are TGTGCCAGCAGCTTGCAGGGGGCCCAAGGCAATCAGCCCCAGCATTTT.

The chain recombines TRBV11-2 with TRBJ1-1, with D possibly TRBD1 on 5 matching bases. The CDR3 is 15 residues long. V was shortened by 3 bases and J by 1 base, with 12 bases between the two germline ends. Germline-derived CDR1 and CDR2 are SGHAT and FQNNGV. The DNA of the CDR3 is TGTGCCAGCAGCTTTGGGGGAGGAACGAACACTGAAGCTTTCTTT. Amino acid sequence: CASSFGGGTNTEAFF.

The genes are TRBV4-1 and TRBJ1-1; no firm D call. Trimming stripped 2 bases from V and 1 base from J, with 8 bases between. The germline V gene encodes CDR1 MGHRA and CDR2 YSYEKL. The CDR3 contains 14 residues. CDR3 sequence reads: CASSQSKWNTEAFF. As DNA, the CDR3 is TGCGCCAGCAGCCAAAGCAAATGGAACACTGAAGCTTTCTTT.

The gene calls are TRBV5-1 and TRBJ1-5; 7 bases fit TRBD1. With 0 bases clipped from V and 2 bases from J, the junction kept 2 bases outside the gene matches. CDR1 SGHRS and CDR2 YFSETQ come from the germline V gene. This CDR3 has 15 amino acids. CDR3 region: CASSLEGAGNQPQHF. Here the CDR3 DNA reads TGCGCCAGCAGCTTGGAGGGGGCGGGCAATCAGCCCCAGCATTTT.

The chain combines TRBV24-1 with TRBJ2-1; tentatively, D is TRBD2 (6 bases). With 0 bases removed from V and 0 bases from J, the gap between germline ends came to 8 bases. Germline CDR1 and CDR2: KGHDR and SFDVKD. This CDR3 spans 16 amino acids. This CDR3 reads CATSDLRGGSYNEQFF. For the CDR3, the DNA is TGTGCCACCAGTGATTTGCGGGGAGGCTCCTACAATGAGCAGTTCTTC.

The gene calls are TRBV25-1 and TRBJ1-1, with D possibly TRBD1 on 5 matching bases. V was trimmed by 7 bases and J by 1 base, leaving 10 bases between them. The CDR3 is made up of 13 amino acids. Germline V CDR1 and CDR2: MGHDK, SYGVNS. The DNA of the CDR3 is TGTGCCAGCACTTTAGGACAGAACACTGAAGCTTTCTTT. Translation gives CASTLGQNTEAFF.

The CDR3: CASSQAVSYNEQFF. CDR3 nucleotides: TGTGCCAGCAGCCAAGCGGTCTCCTACAATGAGCAGTTCTTC. The chain employs TRBV3-1 (or the pseudogene TRBV3-2) and TRBJ2-1; D ambiguous. The germline V gene has CDR1 LGHDT and CDR2 YNNKEL (reference sequence). Deletions cut 1 base from V and 0 bases from J, with 4 bases between. The CDR3 is made up of 14 amino acids.

J is TRBJ1-2 and V is TRBV27; maybe TRBD1 (6 bases). This CDR3 is 14 amino acids long. Germline V gene lookup returns CDR1 MNHEY and CDR2 SMNVEV (reference sequence). V was cut by 6 bases and J by 4 bases, with 15 bases left in between. This CDR3 is CASRSTGYIYGYTF. CDR3 coding DNA: TGTGCCAGCAGGTCGACAGGCTATATCTATGGCTACACCTTC.

This sequence joins TRBV19 and TRBJ2-1, with 9 bases lining up with TRBD2. This CDR3 contains 13 residues. Germline CDR1 reads LNHDA; CDR2 reads SQIVND (reference sequence). The V segment lost 9 bases and the J segment 5 bases; nucleotides outside the gene matches: 5. The DNA for the CDR3 is TGTGCCAGCCACGGACTAGCGCACAATGAGCAGTTCTTC. Encoded protein: CASHGLAHNEQFF. The full variable domain, completed using reference TRBV19 and TRBJ2-1, is DGGITQSPKYLFRKEGQNVTLSCEQNLNHDAMYWYRQDPGQGLRLIYYSQIVNDFQKGDIAEGYSVSREKKESFPLTVTSAQKNPTAFYLCASHGLAHNEQFFGPGTRLTVL.

The chain is built from TRBV7-2 and TRBJ1-1; D might be TRBD1 (5 bases). The V and J ends lost 6 bases and 1 base respectively, with 9 bases between them. CDR1 SGHTA and CDR2 FQGNSA come from the germline V gene. The CDR3 is 13 residues long. The CDR3 sequence: CASSGGGNTEAFF. CDR3 in DNA: TGTGCCAGCAGTGGGGGGGGGAACACTGAAGCTTTCTTT.

This chain links TRBV12-5 with TRBJ1-2; 7 nucleotides line up with TRBD1. V shed 0 bases, J shed 0 bases, and the junction held 10 bases outside the gene matches. The germline gives CDR1 LGHNT, CDR2 FRNRAP. The CDR3 has 18 residues. The CDR3 is CASGLVLGPGQPNYGYTF. CDR3 nucleotides: TGTGCTAGTGGTTTGGTACTGGGCCCGGGACAGCCTAACTATGGCTACACCTTC.

The chain links TRBV13 to TRBJ1-3; D possibly corresponds to TRBD1 (6 bases). V lost 1 base, J lost 5 bases, and 12 bases lay in between. The CDR3 length is 15 residues. CDR1 is PRHDT and CDR2 is FYEKMQ in the germline V gene (reference sequence). DNA for the CDR3: TGTGCCAGCAGCTTAGAGGGGACACCCCGAAACACCATATATTTT. Translated: CASSLEGTPRNTIYF.

The chain links TRBV7-9 to TRBJ1-2; 7 bases line up with TRBD1. This CDR3 has 15 residues. The junction had 6 bases not matched to a gene; V was cut back by 1 base and J by 4 bases. Germline V gene data show CDR1 as SEHNR and CDR2 as FQNEAQ (reference sequence). For the CDR3, the DNA is TGTGCCAGCAGCTTAGGGCAGGGGGTAGGCTATGGCTACACCTTC. It is translated as CASSLGQGVGYGYTF.

The rearrangement links TRBV14 to TRBJ2-3; D might be TRBD1 (5 bases). The germline V gene encodes CDR1 SGHDN and CDR2 FVKESK. The ends were cut back, 1 base at V and 7 bases at J, with 18 bases in the middle. The CDR3 totals 16 residues. CDR3 in amino acids: CASSQVAGSFSNTQYF. CDR3 nucleotides: TGTGCCAGCAGCCAAGTGGCAGGGTCCTTTAGCAATACGCAGTATTTT.

The gene calls are TRBV4-2 and TRBJ2-3; D may be TRBD2 (6 bases). The germline CDR1 and CDR2 sequences are LGHNA and YNFKEQ. V shed 1 base and J shed 5 bases, with 16 bases lying between them. This CDR3 is 16 amino acids long. This CDR3 is CASSQVSSGLVDTQYF. CDR3 sequence (DNA): TGTGCCAGCAGCCAAGTTTCGAGCGGGTTGGTAGATACGCAGTATTTT.

This clone was recorded only once. The chain recombines TRBV16 with TRBJ1-1, with D maybe TRBD1 (5 bases). The V gene's germline CDR1 is KGHSY and CDR2 FQNENV. The germline V and J ends were trimmed by 0 bases and 5 bases, with 7 bases remaining between them. The CDR3 loop spans 13 amino acids. CDR3 in DNA: TGTGCCAGCAGCCAATCGAAGGGGACTGAAGCTTTCTTT. Protein: CASSQSKGTEAFF.

V and J are TRBV28 and TRBJ2-2; unclear D gene. The CDR3 totals 13 residues. Trimming took 3 bases from V and 5 from J, leaving 7 bases between them. Germline values: CDR1 MDHEN, CDR2 SYDVKM. The DNA of the CDR3 is TGTGCCAGCAGTTTGTCCCTTACCGGGGAGCTGTTTTTT. Translating it yields CASSLSLTGELFF.

This rearrangement joins TRBV5-1 to TRBJ2-2; D is ambiguous. This CDR3 is built from 12 residues. Deletions cut 9 bases from V and 6 bases from J, with 12 bases between. Germline loops: CDR1 SGHRS, CDR2 YFSETQ. This CDR3 is CATSEPAGELFF. The CDR3, as DNA: TGCGCCACCAGTGAGCCGGCCGGGGAGCTGTTTTTT.